This T cell receptor beta chain comes out of a study of T cell responses to AZD1222 COVID-19 vaccine. CDR1 and CDR2 from the germline V gene are SEHNR and FQNEAQ (reference sequence). V was trimmed by 6 bases and J by 5 bases, leaving 17 bases between them. The CDR3 has 15 residues. A note on this clone: Its antigen is unknown.

Points from the study as a whole: AZD1222 recipients seropositive at baseline numbered only six or seven. Donors, mostly white British, included more females; clonal diversity was possibly underestimated. Spike-wide vaccine-associated CD4 TCRs dominated at 160-218 and 743-854. The study reported that nearly half of spike-specific TCRs target unmutated variant regions.

Only in-frame clones appear in the TCRdb table, and some are missing; sequencing was by immunoSEQ multiplex PCR. The sample shows under 250,000 clones, around 93% of them seen only once. The sample consisted of peripheral blood, taken on day 0 of MenACWY control vaccination. This sequence originates from an adult in good health. The rearrangement joins TRBV7-9 to TRBJ1-5; maybe TRBD1 (5 bases). CDR3 nucleotide sequence: TGTGCCAGCAGTGGGATGGGACTGCCGGATCAGCCCCAGCATTTT. Translating it yields CASSGMGLPDQPQHF.